Listed below are T cell receptor beta chains from one sample, sequenced in a study of technical replicates of blood from several donors. Profiling relied on immunoSEQ multiplex PCR, and the TCRdb table lists in-frame clones only, not all of them. Counted here are under 35,000 clones, more than 90% occurring once; the ten biggest clones make up over 4%. Sequencing was carried out using PBMCs. These receptors all come from a human donor in good health. Some clones in this sample may be carry-over from other donors' samples. Both conserved end residues are part of each CDR3. Fields, in order: clone size, J gene, V gene, D gene, CDR3 DNA, CDR3 protein. D genes are given only for firm matches. Clone size is not always given. Where it is, it says once, few, many or a class for expanded clones.

abundance: -; j_gene: TRBJ1-2; v_gene: TRBV5-1; d_gene: TRBD1; CDR3nt: TGCGCCAGCAGCTTGGCCGCAGGGGGCTATGGCTACACCTTC; CDR3aa: CASSLAAGGYGYTF
abundance: few; j_gene: TRBJ2-2; v_gene: TRBV10-3; d_gene: TRBD2; CDR3nt: TGTGCCATCAGGGCGGGACTAGCACTGAACACCGGGGAGCTGTTTTTT; CDR3aa: CAIRAGLALNTGELFF
abundance: -; j_gene: TRBJ1-2; v_gene: TRBV28; d_gene: -; CDR3nt: TGTGCCAGCAGTTTAGGACAGTATGGCTACACCTTC; CDR3aa: CASSLGQYGYTF
abundance: -; j_gene: TRBJ2-1; v_gene: TRBV6-5; d_gene: TRBD2; CDR3nt: TGTGCCAGCAGTTTGGGGACTAGGGATTACAATGAGCAGTTCTTC; CDR3aa: CASSLGTRDYNEQFF
abundance: -; j_gene: TRBJ2-7; v_gene: TRBV6-5; d_gene: TRBD1; CDR3nt: TGTGCCAGCAGCCGACAGGGGTACGACGAGCAGTACTTC; CDR3aa: CASSRQGYDEQYF
abundance: -; j_gene: TRBJ2-5; v_gene: TRBV5-6; d_gene: TRBD2; CDR3nt: TGTGCCAGCAGCAAGGGGACTAGCGGGGAGACCCAGTACTTC; CDR3aa: CASSKGTSGETQYF
abundance: once; j_gene: TRBJ1-6; v_gene: TRBV9; d_gene: TRBD1; CDR3nt: TGTGCCAGCAGCATTACCGGGACAGGGGAATCACCCCTCCACTTT; CDR3aa: CASSITGTGESPLHF
abundance: -; j_gene: TRBJ1-2; v_gene: TRBV2; d_gene: -; CDR3nt: TGTGCCAGCAGTGATCAACAGGGAGCAGGTCTAGGCTACACCTTC; CDR3aa: CASSDQQGAGLGYTF
abundance: -; j_gene: TRBJ2-1; v_gene: TRBV5-1; d_gene: -; CDR3nt: TGCGCCAGCAGCCCGATAGCGGCTGAGCAGTTCTTC; CDR3aa: CASSPIAAEQFF
abundance: -; j_gene: TRBJ2-3; v_gene: TRBV29-1; d_gene: TRBD2; CDR3nt: TGCAGCGTTGAAGTAGCGGGGGCTACGCAGTATTTT; CDR3aa: CSVEVAGATQYF
abundance: -; j_gene: TRBJ2-1; v_gene: TRBV7-6; d_gene: TRBD2; CDR3nt: TGTGCCAGCAGCTTAGGGGCGGGAGGTTCAAGGGGTGAGCAGTTCTTC; CDR3aa: CASSLGAGGSRGEQFF
abundance: -; j_gene: TRBJ1-1; v_gene: TRBV10-3; d_gene: TRBD1; CDR3nt: TGTGCCTGTAAAGGGCAGGGGGCCACTGAAGCTTTCTTT; CDR3aa: CACKGQGATEAFF
abundance: -; j_gene: TRBJ1-2; v_gene: TRBV5-6; d_gene: -; CDR3nt: TGTGCCAGCAGCTCAGCAGGACAGAACTATGGCTACACCTTC; CDR3aa: CASSSAGQNYGYTF
abundance: -; j_gene: TRBJ1-3; v_gene: TRBV27; d_gene: -; CDR3nt: TGTGCCAGCAGCGAGGGACTCTTCAATACCATATATTTT; CDR3aa: CASSEGLFNTIYF
abundance: -; j_gene: TRBJ2-7; v_gene: TRBV6-5; d_gene: TRBD2; CDR3nt: TGTGCCAGCAGTTACTCACTAGCGGGAGGGTACGAGCAGTACTTC; CDR3aa: CASSYSLAGGYEQYF
abundance: -; j_gene: TRBJ1-5; v_gene: TRBV2; d_gene: -; CDR3nt: TGTGCCAGCAGTGGACAGGCCCGAGAGCCCCAGCATTTT; CDR3aa: CASSGQAREPQHF
abundance: -; j_gene: TRBJ2-7; v_gene: TRBV7-9; d_gene: TRBD2; CDR3nt: TGTGCCAGCAGCGGAGGAGAAATGGCGGGAGGACCCTACGAGCAGTACTTC; CDR3aa: CASSGGEMAGGPYEQYF
abundance: -; j_gene: TRBJ1-1; v_gene: TRBV5-4; d_gene: -; CDR3nt: TGTGCCAGCAGCTGGGATATCGGGGAGGGAGCTTTCTTT; CDR3aa: CASSWDIGEGAFF
abundance: -; j_gene: TRBJ2-6; v_gene: TRBV19; d_gene: TRBD1; CDR3nt: TGTGCCAGTAGTATGGCAGGGGGTAGGGCTGGGGCCAACGTCCTGACTTTC; CDR3aa: CASSMAGGRAGANVLTF
abundance: -; j_gene: TRBJ2-5; v_gene: TRBV18; d_gene: TRBD1; CDR3nt: TGTGCCAGCTCAGACAGGGGGGAGACCCAGTACTTC; CDR3aa: CASSDRGETQYF
abundance: -; j_gene: TRBJ2-7; v_gene: TRBV5-4; d_gene: -; CDR3nt: TGTGCCACCGAGGAACCTAGCTCCTACGAGCAGTACTTC; CDR3aa: CATEEPSSYEQYF
abundance: -; j_gene: TRBJ2-3; v_gene: TRBV5-1; d_gene: TRBD2; CDR3nt: TGCGCCAGCAGCCTCCTAGCGGGATCCGGAAATACGCAGTATTTT; CDR3aa: CASSLLAGSGNTQYF
abundance: -; j_gene: TRBJ1-4; v_gene: TRBV4-1; d_gene: -; CDR3nt: TGCGCCAGCAGCCAAGTGCCGGCGGGGGTAATAAGCCGTAGGTATGAAAAACTGTTTTTT; CDR3aa: CASSQVPAGVISRRYEKLFF
abundance: -; j_gene: TRBJ1-6; v_gene: TRBV4-1; d_gene: TRBD1; CDR3nt: TGCGCCAGCAGCCTGGGACAGGAGACCCTCCACTTT; CDR3aa: CASSLGQETLHF
abundance: -; j_gene: TRBJ1-6; v_gene: TRBV4-1; d_gene: -; CDR3nt: TGCGCCAGCAGCCAACCAACAGGCTCCTATAATTCACCCCTCCACTTT; CDR3aa: CASSQPTGSYNSPLHF
abundance: -; j_gene: TRBJ2-2; v_gene: TRBV10-3; d_gene: TRBD2; CDR3nt: TGTGCCACTATTAGCGGGAGGGTCGACACCGGGGAGCTGTTTTTT; CDR3aa: CATISGRVDTGELFF
abundance: -; j_gene: TRBJ2-1; v_gene: TRBV28; d_gene: -; CDR3nt: TGTGCCAGCAGTTTACCGACGGGGAAATCGGGTAATGAGCAGTTCTTC; CDR3aa: CASSLPTGKSGNEQFF
abundance: -; j_gene: TRBJ2-1; v_gene: TRBV5-6; d_gene: -; CDR3nt: TGTGCCAGCAGCTTGAGGGAGTCAGTACAAAATGAGCAGTTCTTC; CDR3aa: CASSLRESVQNEQFF
abundance: -; j_gene: TRBJ1-1; v_gene: TRBV5-1; d_gene: -; CDR3nt: TGCGCCAGCAGACCGGACAGCAACACTGAAGCTTTCTTT; CDR3aa: CASRPDSNTEAFF
abundance: -; j_gene: TRBJ1-6; v_gene: TRBV6-6; d_gene: -; CDR3nt: TGTGCCAGCAGTGCGGGCTTAGATAATTCACCCCTCCACTTT; CDR3aa: CASSAGLDNSPLHF
abundance: -; j_gene: TRBJ1-1; v_gene: TRBV29-1; d_gene: -; CDR3nt: TGCAGCGTTGAAGGTAACAGAGGACAGCACACGTCCGAAGCTTTCTTT; CDR3aa: CSVEGNRGQHTSEAFF
abundance: -; j_gene: TRBJ1-1; v_gene: TRBV25-1; d_gene: TRBD1; CDR3nt: TGTGCCAGCAGTAACGACAGGGGGAACACTGAAGCTTTCTTT; CDR3aa: CASSNDRGNTEAFF
abundance: -; j_gene: TRBJ2-3; v_gene: TRBV5-1; d_gene: TRBD2; CDR3nt: TGCGCCAGCAGCTTGGAACTAGCGGGGGGAATCAGCACAGATACGCAGTATTTT; CDR3aa: CASSLELAGGISTDTQYF
abundance: -; j_gene: TRBJ1-2; v_gene: TRBV14; d_gene: -; CDR3nt: TGTGCCAGCAGCCCAAGGGGCACCTTAAACTATGGCTACACCTTC; CDR3aa: CASSPRGTLNYGYTF
abundance: -; j_gene: TRBJ1-2; v_gene: TRBV6-1; d_gene: -; CDR3nt: TGTGCCAGCAGTGTTAAGGGGTCCTATGGCTACACCTTC; CDR3aa: CASSVKGSYGYTF
abundance: -; j_gene: TRBJ2-3; v_gene: TRBV4-1; d_gene: -; CDR3nt: TGCGCCAGCAGCCCCATAGGGGCAGATACGCAGTATTTT; CDR3aa: CASSPIGADTQYF
abundance: -; j_gene: TRBJ1-1; v_gene: TRBV30; d_gene: -; CDR3nt: TGTGCCTGGACCCCTGGCTGGGGCCAAATTAACACTGAAGCTTTCTTT; CDR3aa: CAWTPGWGQINTEAFF
abundance: few; j_gene: TRBJ1-1; v_gene: TRBV6-5; d_gene: -; CDR3nt: TGTGCCAGCAGTTACGACAGTGAAGCTTTCTTT; CDR3aa: CASSYDSEAFF
abundance: -; j_gene: TRBJ1-5; v_gene: TRBV2; d_gene: TRBD1; CDR3nt: TGTGCCAGCAGTAGGGACAGGGAATATCAGCCCCAGCATTTT; CDR3aa: CASSRDREYQPQHF